This is a list of T cell receptor beta chains from one sample in a study of shared clonotypes between healthy human individuals. TCRdb's table, derived via immunoSEQ multiplex PCR, lists solely in-frame clones and lacks some. The sample carries approximately 2.1 million clones, more than 80% recorded once. What was sequenced was naive CD4+ T cells from PBMCs. These receptors were collected from a man aged 18 to 29 in good health. Some clones in this sample may be carry-over from other donors' samples. CDR3s include the opening cysteine and the closing phenylalanine or tryptophan.

v_call | cdr3_aa
TRBV7-9 | CASSLTTNSYEQYF
TRBV28 | CASSVSWDGEQYF
TRBV5-8 | CASSSGQGRVNEQFF
TRBV9 | CASSVGGRATYEQYF
TRBV5-1 | CASSINYPDTQYF
TRBV7-2 | CASSQERSSEKLFF
TRBV27 | CASSLSGGGEQYF
TRBV29-1 | CSVVAAAETQYF
TRBV9 | CASSAARPSGNTIYF
TRBV11-2 | CASSLNMYQETQYF
TRBV10-3 | CAIRNTSGALWDEQFF
TRBV19 | CASSIGWGGTDTQYF
TRBV25-1 | CASSDHRGGNTEAFF
TRBV15 | CATSEGARADQETQYF
TRBV18 | CASSSDRGLYF